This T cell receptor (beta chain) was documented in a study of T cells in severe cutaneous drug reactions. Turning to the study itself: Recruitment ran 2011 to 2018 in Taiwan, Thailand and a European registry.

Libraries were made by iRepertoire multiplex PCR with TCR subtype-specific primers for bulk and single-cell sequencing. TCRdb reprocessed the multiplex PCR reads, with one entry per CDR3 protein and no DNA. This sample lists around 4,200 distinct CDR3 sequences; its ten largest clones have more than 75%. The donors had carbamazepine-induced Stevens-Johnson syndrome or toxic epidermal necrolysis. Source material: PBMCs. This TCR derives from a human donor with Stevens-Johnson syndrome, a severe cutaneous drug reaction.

CDR3 sequence: CASSSPWVYGYTF. The chain employs TRBV19 and TRBJ1-2; TCRdb designates TRBD1, a call that cannot be tested without DNA. The CDR3 has 13 residues. CDR1 LNHDA and CDR2 SQIVND come from the germline V gene (reference sequence).